These 10 T cell receptor beta chains share one sample of origin, sequenced in a study of T cell responses to AZD1222 COVID-19 vaccine. Method: immunoSEQ multiplex PCR; TCRdb's copy keeps in-frame clones and lacks some. The sample holds approximately 150,000 clones; about 92% are singletons and the top ten take under 2%. Sequences were derived from peripheral blood, sampled 28 days after the second AZD1222 dose. All receptors derive from an adult who received the AZD1222 COVID-19 vaccine.

The CDR3 reads CASSERSDNEQFF. The CDR3 DNA reads as TGCGCCAGCAGTGAGCGTTCGGACAATGAGCAGTTCTTC. The chain links TRBV10-1 to TRBJ2-1, with D unclear. V dropped 2 bases and J dropped 5 bases, with 7 bases sitting between them. CDR3 length equals 13 residues. CDR1 and CDR2 (germline): WNHNN, SYGVQD (reference sequence).

V and J are TRBV11-2 and TRBJ2-7, with TRBD1 matching 9 bases. The CDR3 is made up of 14 amino acids. The V gene's germline CDR1 is SGHAT and CDR2 FQNNGV. Trimming removed 3 bases from V and 2 bases from J; junction bases left unmatched: 2. The CDR3 reads CASSFRDRAYEQYF. CDR3 bases: TGTGCCAGCAGCTTTCGGGACAGGGCCTACGAGCAGTACTTC. Variable domain in full (rest from reference TRBV11-2 and TRBJ2-7): EAGVAQSPRYKIIEKRQSVAFWCNPISGHATLYWYQQILGQGPKLLIQFQNNGVVDDSQLPKDRFSAERLKGVDSTLKIQPAKLEDSAVYLCASSFRDRAYEQYFGPGTRLTVT.

The chain links TRBV19 to TRBJ2-1; 12 nucleotides line up with TRBD2. This CDR3 region has 16 residues. The V and J ends lost 5 bases and 8 bases, in that order; junction bases with no gene match: 10. Germline values: CDR1 LNHDA, CDR2 SQIVND (reference sequence). The DNA for the CDR3 is TGTGCCAGTAGTCCGACCACTAGCGGGAGGAGTTATGAGCAGTTCTTC. Translated: CASSPTTSGRSYEQFF.

V is TRBV3-1 (or the pseudogene TRBV3-2) and J is TRBJ1-1, with unresolved D. This CDR3 spans 16 amino acids. V lost 4 bases, J lost 0 bases, and 15 bases lay in between. From germline, CDR1 is LGHDT and CDR2 YNNKEL (reference sequence). CDR3 nucleotides: TGTGCCAGCAGCCTAAGCCATTCGGTTATGAACACTGAAGCTTTCTTT. As protein: CASSLSHSVMNTEAFF.

J is TRBJ1-2 and V is TRBV9, with D tentatively TRBD1 (5 bases). This CDR3 is 15 amino acids long. The V gene lost 3 bases and the J gene lost 4 bases, with 16 bases spanning the gap. Germline loops: CDR1 SGDLS, CDR2 YYNGEE. CDR3 nucleotides: TGTGCCAGCAGCGCGGACGACAGCTCCCTCTATGGCTACACCTTC. This codes for CASSADDSSLYGYTF.

The chain uses TRBV19 and TRBJ1-4, with TRBD1 as a possible D gene (5 bases). Trimming pared 6 bases from V and 0 bases from J, leaving 20 bases between. The CDR3 totals 18 residues. Germline-derived CDR1 and CDR2 are LNHDA and SQIVND (reference sequence). The CDR3, as DNA: TGTGCCAGTAGACCGACTTGGGGGACGGAGGCAACTAATGAAAAACTGTTTTTT. It specifies CASRPTWGTEATNEKLFF. The full variable domain, with the rest looked up from reference TRBV19 and TRBJ1-4, is DGGITQSPKYLFRKEGQNVTLSCEQNLNHDAMYWYRQDPGQGLRLIYYSQIVNDFQKGDIAEGYSVSREKKESFPLTVTSAQKNPTAFYLCASRPTWGTEATNEKLFFGSGTQLSVL.

This clone was detected only once. The chain is built from TRBV5-6 and TRBJ2-2; 7 bases match TRBD2. The germline V gene has CDR1 SGHDT and CDR2 YYEEEE. There are 17 residues in the CDR3. Trimming cost V 0 bases and J 4 bases; bases outside gene matches: 9. CDR3 protein: CASSLGPAGVITGELFF. CDR3 sequence (DNA): TGTGCCAGCAGCTTGGGGCCCGCGGGAGTAATCACCGGGGAGCTGTTTTTT.

The chain's CDR3 is CASSVSGTDYNEQFF. DNA of the CDR3: TGTGCCAGCAGCGTATCCGGGACAGACTACAATGAGCAGTTCTTC. The genes are TRBV6-5 and TRBJ2-1; 7 positions match TRBD1. The CDR3 runs to 15 residues. Germline V gene data show CDR1 as MNHEY and CDR2 as SVGAGI. V shed 6 bases, J shed 3 bases, and the junction held 8 bases outside the gene matches.

V usage is TRBV3-1 (or the pseudogene TRBV3-2) and J usage is TRBJ2-5, with D perhaps given as TRBD1 or TRBD2 (5 bases each). Looked up from germline, CDR1 is LGHDT and CDR2 is YNNKEL (reference sequence). This CDR3 has 12 amino acids. V lost 8 bases, J lost 5 bases, and 12 bases lay in between. CDR3 loop: CASGTLGETQYF. CDR3 sequence (DNA): TGTGCCAGCGGGACCCTGGGCGAGACCCAGTACTTC.

The chain joins TRBV5-1 to TRBJ2-7, with 8 bases lining up with TRBD1. The J segment lost 5 bases and the V segment lost 0 bases, leaving 4 bases of the junction unmatched. Looked up from germline, CDR1 is SGHRS and CDR2 is YFSETQ. The CDR3 runs to 14 residues. Written as DNA, the CDR3 is TGCGCCAGCAGCTTGGAAGGACAGGGCAACGAGCAGTACTTC. It translates to CASSLEGQGNEQYF.